Shown below are 3 T cell receptor beta chains from a single sample sequenced in a study of pediatric ulcerative colitis. The assay was immunoSEQ multiplex PCR, and TCRdb's table has in-frame clones only and misses some. The data contain about 35,000 clones, about 81% of them seen just once; the ten biggest clones take up around 0.96%. One to two pinch biopsies were taken from the rectum during colonoscopy. The specimen sequenced was gut tissue. Receptors originate from a boy between 10 and 17 years old with mild ulcerative colitis.

The chain couples TRBV5-6 to TRBJ1-2; D perhaps matches TRBD1 (5 bases). The germline CDR1 and CDR2 sequences are SGHDT and YYEEEE. The CDR3 extends over 14 amino acids. Trimming pared 3 bases from V and 4 bases from J, leaving 13 bases between. The CDR3 DNA reads as TGTGCCAGCAGCTGGCCCTCAGACAGCTATGGCTACACCTTC. Translation gives CASSWPSDSYGYTF.

The rearrangement joins TRBV19 to TRBJ1-4; D gene uncertain. Germline CDR1 is LNHDA and CDR2 is SQIVND (reference sequence). V was shortened by 5 bases and J by 0 bases, with 10 bases between the two germline ends. This CDR3 region has 15 residues. The CDR3 DNA reads TGTGCCAGTAGTTATAATCCCGCAACTAATGAAAAACTGTTTTTT. Protein sequence: CASSYNPATNEKLFF. The full variable domain, completed using reference TRBV19 and TRBJ1-4, is DGGITQSPKYLFRKEGQNVTLSCEQNLNHDAMYWYRQDPGQGLRLIYYSQIVNDFQKGDIAEGYSVSREKKESFPLTVTSAQKNPTAFYLCASSYNPATNEKLFFGSGTQLSVL.

The J gene is TRBJ2-3, the V gene TRBV5-6; 10 bases map to TRBD2. J gave up 5 bases and V 4 bases, and 10 bases lay outside the gene matches. Germline V gene sequence: CDR1 SGHDT, CDR2 YYEEEE. This CDR3 has 16 residues. The CDR3 sequence: CASSILAGGSGDTQYF. The CDR3 nucleotides read TGTGCCAGCAGCATCTTAGCGGGGGGTTCGGGAGATACGCAGTATTTT.